The 21 T cell receptor beta chains in this list originate from one sample, sequenced in a study of T-cell reconstitution after alpha-beta-depleted transplantation in children. Using unique molecular identifiers, the investigators prepared the TCRbeta library. TCRdb used MiXCR to reprocess the PCR reads, holding one entry per CDR3 protein. The sample holds about 420,000 distinct CDR3 sequences, around 15% seen once. The sample here was PBMCs, mostly from graft donor cells, taken 360 days after TCRalphabeta/CD19-depleted stem cell transplant. The source is a boy younger than two who had a stem cell transplant for Wiskott-Aldrich syndrome, so the T cells may come from the graft donor.

In its sample, this clonotype was seen a few times. The J gene is TRBJ2-1, the V gene TRBV6-1; tentative D call: TRBD2 (5 bases). The germline V and J ends were trimmed by 5 bases and 10 bases, with 15 bases remaining between them. The CDR3 extends over 13 amino acids. Germline loops: CDR1 MNHNS, CDR2 SASEGT. The CDR3 DNA reads TGTGCCAGCAGTCCCCGACCGCGACTAGAGCAGTTCTTC. This sequence encodes CASSPRPRLEQFF.

As concerns this clonotype: The germline gene is not matched at one end of the junction; a read error may be the cause. The chain joins TRBV5-1 to TRBJ2-2; maybe TRBD1 (6 bases). Germline values: CDR1 SGHRS, CDR2 YFSETQ. The CDR3 is made up of 13 amino acids. The CDR3 protein is CASRDSNIGELFF. Here the CDR3 DNA reads TGCGCCAGCAGGGACAGCAACATCGGGGAGCTGTTTTTT.

The chain carries TRBV12-3 or TRBV12-4 and TRBJ1-2, with 8 bases identical to TRBD1. V shed 3 bases, J shed 8 bases, and the junction held 2 bases outside the gene matches. The CDR3 covers 12 residues. CDR3: CASSFRTGGYTF. CDR3 coding DNA: TGTGCCAGCAGTTTCAGGACAGGGGGCTACACCTTC.

This clonotype was seen only a few times. The rearrangement links TRBV6-1 to TRBJ1-1, with D unresolved. The CDR3 covers 15 residues. The V gene lost 6 bases and the J gene lost 0 bases, with 14 bases spanning the gap. Germline V gene lookup returns CDR1 MNHNS and CDR2 SASEGT. The DNA for the CDR3 is TGTGCCAGCAGGCCATTGTTGCCCATGAACACTGAAGCTTTCTTT. This encodes CASRPLLPMNTEAFF.

This clonotype has only a few counts. V usage is TRBV2 and J usage is TRBJ2-1; TRBD2 matches at 7 bases. V dropped 7 bases and J dropped 7; count of bases not matched to a gene: 1. CDR3 length equals 11 residues. Germline CDR1 SNHLY, CDR2 FYNNEI. DNA of the CDR3: TGTGCCAGCAACGGGAGGAATGAGCAGTTCTTC. Its protein is CASNGRNEQFF.

The chain couples TRBV7-2 to TRBJ2-1; 8 nucleotides match TRBD2. The junction had 8 bases not matched to a gene; V was cut back by 2 bases and J by 2 bases. Per germline, CDR1 SGHTA and CDR2 FQGNSA. This CDR3 is 17 amino acids long. Written as DNA, the CDR3 is TGTGCCAGCAGCTTATCACCCACTAGCGGTCCCTACAATGAGCAGTTCTTC. Its translation is CASSLSPTSGPYNEQFF.

The gene calls are TRBV12-3 or TRBV12-4 and TRBJ1-5; D may be TRBD1 (6 bases). This CDR3 spans 15 amino acids. Trimming took 5 bases from V and 3 from J, leaving 14 bases between them. CDR3 residues: CASSKTGIYNQPQHF. In DNA form, the CDR3 reads TGTGCCAGCAGTAAGACAGGCATCTACAATCAGCCCCAGCATTTT.

The chain has TRBV5-1 and TRBJ2-3; D perhaps matches TRBD2 (5 bases). V was pared by 0 bases and J by 6 bases, with 20 bases between. Germline lookup yields CDR1 SGHRS and CDR2 YFSETQ. The CDR3 has 17 residues. CDR3 DNA: TGCGCCAGCAGCTTGGCCATGGGCGTGAGGGTGTGGGATACGCAGTATTTT. It codes for CASSLAMGVRVWDTQYF.

This chain links TRBV7-9 with TRBJ1-1, with D maybe TRBD1 (5 bases). This CDR3 has 13 residues. With 1 base removed from V and 5 bases from J, the gap between germline ends came to 8 bases. Germline loops: CDR1 SEHNR, CDR2 FQNEAQ (reference sequence). In DNA, the CDR3 is TGTGCCAGCAGCTTAGGACAGACGACTGAAGCTTTCTTT. Amino acid sequence: CASSLGQTTEAFF.

This clonotype was seen a few times. The V gene is TRBV7-2, the J gene TRBJ2-1; 9 bases map to TRBD2. CDR1 is SGHTA, CDR2 FQGNSA, per germline. This CDR3 is built from 14 residues. Losses at the gene ends were 6 bases for V and 6 bases for J; bases not matched to a gene: 6. The CDR3 DNA sequence: TGTGCCAGCAGAGGGACTAGCTTGGCCAATGAGCAGTTCTTC. This translates into CASRGTSLANEQFF.

The rearrangement uses TRBV20-1 and TRBJ1-5; D gene uncertain. This CDR3 contains 13 residues. The V end was cut by 6 bases, the J end by 0 bases, with 9 bases between. Germline V gene data show CDR1 as DFQATT and CDR2 as SNEGSKA (reference sequence). The CDR3 sequence: CSAQNPSNQPQHF. CDR3 nucleotide sequence: TGCAGTGCGCAGAATCCTAGCAATCAGCCCCAGCATTTT.

The J gene is TRBJ2-2, the V gene TRBV24-1; TRBD2 matches 13 bases. Germline values: CDR1 KGHDR, CDR2 SFDVKD. This CDR3 has 17 amino acids. The V and J ends lost 5 bases and 6 bases, in that order; junction bases with no gene match: 8. The CDR3 protein is CATSGSWTSGRSGELFF. CDR3 nucleotides: TGTGCCACCAGTGGTTCATGGACTAGCGGGAGATCCGGGGAGCTGTTTTTT.

The chain couples TRBV27 to TRBJ2-1; 11 bases are a match to TRBD1. CDR3 length: 15 residues. Germline V CDR1 and CDR2: MNHEY, SMNVEV (reference sequence). V dropped 5 bases and J dropped 7; count of bases not matched to a gene: 7. CDR3 sequence reads: CASSDPDRGQNEQFF. The CDR3 nucleotides are TGTGCCAGCAGTGACCCGGACAGGGGGCAGAATGAGCAGTTCTTC.

This clonotype was observed at least ten times. This chain's CDR3 is CASSLGLSNQPQHF. The CDR3 region has the DNA TGTGCCAGCAGTTTAGGGCTTAGCAATCAGCCCCAGCATTTT. V gene TRBV12-3 or TRBV12-4 combines with J gene TRBJ1-5; D not resolved. Trimming removed 1 base at V and 0 bases at J, with 4 bases between. The CDR3 extends over 14 amino acids.

This clonotype was seen more than once but under ten times. V is TRBV18 and J is TRBJ2-1, with 8 nucleotides matching TRBD2. This CDR3 has 15 amino acids. The V gene's germline CDR1 is KGHSH and CDR2 LQKENI. J lost 4 bases, V lost 6 bases, and 8 bases had no gene match. The CDR3 sequence is CASSPSGRNYNEQFF. The DNA of the CDR3 is TGTGCCAGCTCTCCTAGCGGGCGAAATTACAATGAGCAGTTCTTC. The whole variable domain, filled in from reference TRBV18 and TRBJ2-1, reads NAGVMQNPRHLVRRRGQEARLRCSPMKGHSHVYWYRQLPEEGLKFMVYLQKENIIDESGMPKERFSAEFPKEGPSILRIQQVVRGDSAAYFCASSPSGRNYNEQFFGPGTRLTVL.

The chain links TRBV27 to TRBJ2-1; a possible D gene is TRBD2 (5 bases). The CDR3 has 13 residues. Germline values: CDR1 MNHEY, CDR2 SMNVEV (reference sequence). V lost 5 bases to trimming and J lost 6 bases, with 11 bases between them. CDR3 DNA sequence: TGTGCCAGCAGTCCTACTCTAGCCAATGAGCAGTTCTTC. Translating it yields CASSPTLANEQFF.

This clonotype has only a few counts. The chain recombines TRBV6-2 or TRBV6-3 with TRBJ2-7; 8 bases line up with TRBD2. CDR1 is MNHEY, CDR2 SVGEGT, per germline. V gave up 6 bases and J gave up 2 bases; unmatched junction bases: 6. The CDR3 consists of 14 residues. The chain's CDR3 is CASRGTRWAYEQYF. CDR3 DNA: TGTGCCAGCAGGGGGACTAGATGGGCCTACGAGCAGTACTTC.

This rearrangement joins TRBV29-1 to TRBJ2-2, with 8 bases lining up with TRBD1. The CDR3 runs to 15 residues. The germline CDR1 and CDR2 sequences are SQVTM and ANQGSEA. Trimming cost V 0 bases and J 4 bases; bases outside gene matches: 4. The CDR3 bases are TGCAGCGTTGAAGATCAGGGGGCTGTCACCGGGGAGCTGTTTTTT. Amino acids: CSVEDQGAVTGELFF.

This clonotype came up a few times. The V call is TRBV20-1, the J call TRBJ2-1; 7 positions match TRBD2. The V and J ends lost 1 base and 4 bases, in that order; junction bases with no gene match: 10. CDR3 length: 16 amino acids. Germline V CDR1 and CDR2: DFQATT, SNEGSKA (reference sequence). The DNA of the CDR3 is TGCAGTGCTAGAGTTTACGGCGGGAGAGCATACAATGAGCAGTTCTTC. Amino acid sequence: CSARVYGGRAYNEQFF.

This clonotype was observed many times. The J gene is TRBJ2-1, the V gene TRBV7-2; D is undetermined. The CDR3 has 13 residues. The ends were cut back, 2 bases at V and 5 bases at J, with 7 bases in the middle. CDR1 is SGHTA and CDR2 is FQGNSA in the germline V gene. DNA for the CDR3: TGTGCCAGCAGCTTAACCAGTGACAATGAGCAGTTCTTC. It translates to CASSLTSDNEQFF.

The V and J genes are TRBV15 and TRBJ2-7, with D unclear. V dropped 5 bases and J dropped 0 bases, with 11 bases sitting between them. The CDR3 has 14 residues. CDR1 LNHNV and CDR2 YYDKDF come from the germline V gene (reference sequence). CDR3 sequence reads: CATSGDWSSYEQYF. CDR3 DNA: TGTGCCACCAGCGGCGACTGGAGCTCCTACGAGCAGTACTTC.